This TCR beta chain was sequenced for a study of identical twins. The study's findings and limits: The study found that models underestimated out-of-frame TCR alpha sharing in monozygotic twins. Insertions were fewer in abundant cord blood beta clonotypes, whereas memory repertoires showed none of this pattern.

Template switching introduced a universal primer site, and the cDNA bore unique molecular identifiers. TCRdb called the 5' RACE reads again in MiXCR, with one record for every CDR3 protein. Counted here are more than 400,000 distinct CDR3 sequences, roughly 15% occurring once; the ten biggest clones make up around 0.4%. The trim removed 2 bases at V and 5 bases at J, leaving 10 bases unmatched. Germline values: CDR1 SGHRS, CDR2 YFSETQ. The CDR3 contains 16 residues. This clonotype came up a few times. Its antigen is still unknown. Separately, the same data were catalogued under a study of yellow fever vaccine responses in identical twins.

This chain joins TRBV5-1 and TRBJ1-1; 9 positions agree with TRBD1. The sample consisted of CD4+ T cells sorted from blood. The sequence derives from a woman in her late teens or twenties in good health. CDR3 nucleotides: TGCGCCAGCAGCTTCTCCGGGACAGGGTGGGGGACTGAAGCTTTCTTT. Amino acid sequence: CASSFSGTGWGTEAFF.